This TCR beta chain was identified in a study of blood T cells in healthy people across ages. V lost 2 bases to trimming and J lost 7 bases; unmatched junction nucleotides: 9. This CDR3 comprises 18 residues. Germline assignment: CDR1 ENHRY and CDR2 SYGVKD. Note on this clonotype: The target antigen is unknown.

It was with a sample-barcoded 5' primer and a J-beta primer mix that a second PCR of about 6 to 12 cycles was run. Unique molecular identifiers of 12 random nucleotides labeled each cDNA. No fewer than 2.5 million CDR3-containing paired-end reads came from each sample. TCRdb called the 5' RACE reads again in MiXCR, with one record for every CDR3 protein. The sample has 1.5 million to 2 million distinct CDR3 sequences, 28% seen once; the top ten hold 6.5% to 8.5%. Whole-study findings and limits: PBMCs were not sorted, which prevented a conclusive comparison of naive versus antigen-experienced cells.

The TCR originated in a woman aged 25 to 45 in good health. The chain joins TRBV10-3 to TRBJ2-1; 15 nucleotides match TRBD2. Sequenced sample: blood. CDR3: CAISEPGLAGGSLNEQFF. The CDR3 nucleotides read TGTGCCATCAGTGAGCCTGGACTAGCGGGAGGGTCCTTGAATGAGCAGTTCTTC.